The 3 T cell receptor beta chains given below trace back to one sample, sequenced in a study of glioma-infiltrating T cells (TCRdb year 2016). Instrument on record: Illumina MiSeq. The iRepertoire nested amplicon-rescue multiplex PCR (arm-PCR) platform was used to amplify TCR alpha and beta CDR3 regions from RNA. The public reads were reanalyzed by TCRdb: fastp trimming at Q25, MiXCR alignment, in-frame beta chains only. Rows matching on CDR3 protein sequence are summarized as one entry with the most common DNA and genes. The sample table contains about 400,000 distinct CDR3 sequences; only one count was recorded for roughly two fifths of them. The ten largest clones represent around 11% of the sample. The sample taken for sequencing was glioma tissue, nonneoplastic brain tissue, or PBMCs (not recorded which). The receptors stem from a human donor with low-grade glioma or glioblastoma, undergoing nonglioma brain surgery, or in good health (not recorded which).

The chain uses TRBV7-2 and TRBJ1-1, with a possible D match to TRBD1 (6 bases). The V gene lost 1 base and the J gene lost 4 bases, with 13 bases spanning the gap. Germline V gives CDR1 SGHTA, CDR2 FQGNSA. The CDR3 loop spans 15 amino acids. The CDR3 region is CASSLDFGGLTEAFF. In DNA form, the CDR3 reads TGTGCCAGCAGCTTAGATTTCGGGGGGCTCACTGAAGCTTTCTTT.

This chain's CDR3 is CASSISSGSLYHEQYF. The CDR3 DNA follows: TGTGCCAGCAGTATTTCCAGCGGGAGTCTATACCACGAGCAGTACTTC. The chain recombines TRBV27 with TRBJ2-7, with 8 bases identical to TRBD2. The CDR3 is made up of 16 amino acids. Germline V lookup: CDR1 MNHEY, CDR2 SMNVEV (reference sequence). The junction had 14 bases not matched to a gene; V was cut back by 5 bases and J by 5 bases.

The CDR3 loop reads CSARFGPTGGQGGELFF. CDR3 bases: TGCAGTGCTAGATTCGGCCCGACAGGGGGCCAGGGCGGGGAGCTGTTTTTT. The rearrangement joins TRBV20-1 to TRBJ2-2, with 10 bases lining up with TRBD1. This CDR3 spans 17 amino acids. J lost 7 bases, V lost 2 bases, and 13 bases had no gene match. CDR1 and CDR2 from the germline V gene are DFQATT and SNEGSKA (reference sequence).